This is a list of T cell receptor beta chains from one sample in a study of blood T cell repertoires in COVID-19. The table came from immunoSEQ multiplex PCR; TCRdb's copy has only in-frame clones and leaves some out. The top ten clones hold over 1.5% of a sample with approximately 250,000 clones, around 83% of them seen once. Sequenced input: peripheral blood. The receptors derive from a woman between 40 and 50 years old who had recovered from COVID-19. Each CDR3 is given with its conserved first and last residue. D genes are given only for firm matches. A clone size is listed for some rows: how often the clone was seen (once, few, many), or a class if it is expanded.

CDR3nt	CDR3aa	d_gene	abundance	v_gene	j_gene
TGTGCCAGCAGTCCCTCACCGGAACCGACAGGGGATGGCTACACCTTC	CASSPSPEPTGDGYTF	TRBD1	few	TRBV2	TRBJ1-2
TGTGCCAGCAGTTACTCGAGACAGACAGGGGTAGGCAATGAGCAGTTCTTC	CASSYSRQTGVGNEQFF	TRBD1	.	TRBV6-2/TRBV6-3	TRBJ2-1
TGCGCCAGCAGCTTGTCCGGCAGGCAAGAGACCCAGTACTTC	CASSLSGRQETQYF	.	.	TRBV5-1	TRBJ2-5
TGTGCCAGCAGTTTAATGGGATCCGATTCCGGGACGGGAGGGCAGCCCCAGCATTTT	CASSLMGSDSGTGGQPQHF	.	.	TRBV28	TRBJ1-5
TGTGCCAGCTCACCCACAGGGGGCGGTTTGGAGACCCAGTACTTC	CASSPTGGGLETQYF	TRBD1	.	TRBV18	TRBJ2-5
TGTGCCAGCAAAATCGGAGGAGGGAACACTGAAGCTTTCTTT	CASKIGGGNTEAFF	.	.	TRBV7-2	TRBJ1-1
TGTGCCATCAGGGAGCAGACAGGAAACTATGGCTACACCTTC	CAIREQTGNYGYTF	.	.	TRBV10-3	TRBJ1-2
TGTGCCACCCACTGGGAGGGGACCCAGTACTTC	CATHWEGTQYF	TRBD2	.	TRBV10-3	TRBJ2-5
TGTGCCAGCAGACAAGCCGGGCCTAGGGGCACCGGGGAGCTGTTTTTT	CASRQAGPRGTGELFF	.	.	TRBV5-4	TRBJ2-2
TGTGCCAGCAGTGTAACACCTAGCGGGGGGTTGCGTGAGCAGTTCTTC	CASSVTPSGGLREQFF	TRBD2	once	TRBV6-4	TRBJ2-1
TGTGCCAGCAGTTTCACGTTGCGGGGAAACACCATATATTTT	CASSFTLRGNTIYF	.	many	TRBV28	TRBJ1-3
TGCGCCAGCACCGAGACAGGGCATAGCAATCAGCCCCAGCATTTT	CASTETGHSNQPQHF	TRBD1	.	TRBV23-1	TRBJ1-5
TGTGCCAGCAGTCACGGACAGGGATCTGGCTACACCTTC	CASSHGQGSGYTF	TRBD1	.	TRBV6-5	TRBJ1-2
TGTGCCAGCAGACCAGGGGCTGGGGCCAACGTCCTGACTTTC	CASRPGAGANVLTF	.	.	TRBV11-2	TRBJ2-6
TGTGCCAGCAGCTTAACGGCTAGCGGGGATAAAAGCGCCTACGAGCAGTACTTC	CASSLTASGDKSAYEQYF	TRBD2	few	TRBV11-3	TRBJ2-7
TGTGCCAGCAGCATCTCCGGGGAGCTGTTTTTT	CASSISGELFF	.	few	TRBV7-9	TRBJ2-2
TGTGCCACCAGGGGGACAGGGGGCAGCAATCAGCCCCAGCATTTT	CATRGTGGSNQPQHF	TRBD1	.	TRBV6-5	TRBJ1-5
TGTGCCAGCAGCTTGGGAGGCTGGGGCACTAATGAAAAACTGTTTTTT	CASSLGGWGTNEKLFF	.	.	TRBV7-9	TRBJ1-4
TGCGCCAGCAGCTTGGGACAGGGTGGCAACGAGCAGTACTTC	CASSLGQGGNEQYF	TRBD1	.	TRBV5-1	TRBJ2-7